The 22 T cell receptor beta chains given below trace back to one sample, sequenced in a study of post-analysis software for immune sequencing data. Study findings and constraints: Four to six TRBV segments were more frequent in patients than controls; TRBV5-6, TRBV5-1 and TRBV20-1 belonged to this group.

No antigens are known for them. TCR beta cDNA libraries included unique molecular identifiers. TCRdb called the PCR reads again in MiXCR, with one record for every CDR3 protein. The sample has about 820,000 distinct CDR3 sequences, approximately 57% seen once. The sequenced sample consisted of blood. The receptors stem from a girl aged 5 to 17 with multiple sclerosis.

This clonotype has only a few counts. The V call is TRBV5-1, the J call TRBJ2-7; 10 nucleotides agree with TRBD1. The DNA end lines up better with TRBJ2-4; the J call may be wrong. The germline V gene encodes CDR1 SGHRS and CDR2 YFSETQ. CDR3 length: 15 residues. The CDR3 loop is CASSPLTGGRDIQYF. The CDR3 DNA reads TGCGCCAGCAGCCCGTTGACAGGGGGCCGGGACATTCAGTACTTC.

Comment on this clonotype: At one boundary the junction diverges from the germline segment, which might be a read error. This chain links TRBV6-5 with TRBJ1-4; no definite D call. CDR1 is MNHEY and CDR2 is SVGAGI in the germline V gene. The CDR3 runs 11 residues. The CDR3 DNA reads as TGTGCCAGCACTTACGAGGAAAAACTGTTTTTT. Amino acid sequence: CASTYEEKLFF.

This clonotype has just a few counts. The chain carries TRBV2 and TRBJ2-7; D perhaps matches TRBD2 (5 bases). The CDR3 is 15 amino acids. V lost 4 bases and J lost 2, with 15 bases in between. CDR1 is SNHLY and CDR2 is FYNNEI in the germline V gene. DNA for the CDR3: TGTGCCAGCAGTGTGTTAGCGAGAGGGCCCTACGAGCAGTACTTC. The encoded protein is CASSVLARGPYEQYF. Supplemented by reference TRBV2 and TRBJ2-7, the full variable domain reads EPEVTQTPSHQVTQMGQEVILRCVPISNHLYFYWYRQILGQKVEFLVSFYNNEISEKSEIFDDQFSVERPDGSNFTLKIRSTKLEDSAMYFCASSVLARGPYEQYFGPGTRLTVT.

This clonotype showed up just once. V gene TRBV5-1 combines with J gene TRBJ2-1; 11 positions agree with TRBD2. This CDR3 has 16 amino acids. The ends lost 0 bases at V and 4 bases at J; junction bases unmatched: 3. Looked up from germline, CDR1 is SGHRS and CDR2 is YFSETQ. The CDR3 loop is CASSLGWTSGYNEQFF. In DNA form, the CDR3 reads TGCGCCAGCAGCTTGGGTTGGACTAGCGGGTACAATGAGCAGTTCTTC.

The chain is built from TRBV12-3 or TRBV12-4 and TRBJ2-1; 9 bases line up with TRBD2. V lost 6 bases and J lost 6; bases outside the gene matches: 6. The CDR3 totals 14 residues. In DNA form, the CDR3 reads TGTGCCAGCAGACTTAGCGGGAGAATCAATGAGCAGTTCTTC. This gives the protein CASRLSGRINEQFF.

The CDR3 DNA reads as TGTGCCAGCAGTCCAGGGTCGGCGGGAGGGTCTTACGAGCAGTACTTC. Translating it yields CASSPGSAGGSYEQYF. The gene calls are TRBV12-3 or TRBV12-4 and TRBJ2-7, with 9 bases identical to TRBD2. V gave up 5 bases and J gave up 4 bases; unmatched junction bases: 12. The CDR3 is made up of 16 amino acids.

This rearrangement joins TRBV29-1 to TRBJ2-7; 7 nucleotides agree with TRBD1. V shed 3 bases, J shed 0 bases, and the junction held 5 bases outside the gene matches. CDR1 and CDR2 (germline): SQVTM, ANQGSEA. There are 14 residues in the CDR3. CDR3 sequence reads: CSVDPTGSSYEQYF. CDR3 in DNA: TGCAGCGTTGACCCGACAGGGAGCTCCTACGAGCAGTACTTC.

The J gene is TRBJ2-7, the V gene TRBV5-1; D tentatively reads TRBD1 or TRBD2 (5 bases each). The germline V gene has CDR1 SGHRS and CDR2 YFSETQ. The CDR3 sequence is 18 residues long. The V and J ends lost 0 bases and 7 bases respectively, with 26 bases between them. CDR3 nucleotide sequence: TGCGCCAGCAGCTTGGGCGCAGGGAGTGGAACTACTATTGGAGAGCAGTACTTC. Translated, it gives CASSLGAGSGTTIGEQYF.

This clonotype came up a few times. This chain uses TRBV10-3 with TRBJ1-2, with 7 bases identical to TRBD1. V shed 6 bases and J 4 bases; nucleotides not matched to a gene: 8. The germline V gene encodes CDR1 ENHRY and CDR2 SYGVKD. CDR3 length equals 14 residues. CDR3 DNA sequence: TGTGCCATCAGACACGGGACAGTACCCTATGGCTACACCTTC. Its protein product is CAIRHGTVPYGYTF.

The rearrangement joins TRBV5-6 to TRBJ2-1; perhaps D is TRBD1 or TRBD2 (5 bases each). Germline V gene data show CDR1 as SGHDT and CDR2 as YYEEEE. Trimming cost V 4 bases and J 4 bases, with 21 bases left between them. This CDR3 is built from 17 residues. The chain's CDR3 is CASSLAEGGRAYNEQFF. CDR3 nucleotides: TGTGCCAGCAGCCTCGCCGAGGGCGGCAGGGCATACAATGAGCAGTTCTTC. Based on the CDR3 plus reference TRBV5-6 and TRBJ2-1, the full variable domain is DAGVTQSPTHLIKTRGQQVTLRCSPKSGHDTVSWYQQALGQGPQFIFQYYEEEERQRGNFPDRFSGHQFPNYSSELNVNALLLGDSALYLCASSLAEGGRAYNEQFFGPGTRLTVL.

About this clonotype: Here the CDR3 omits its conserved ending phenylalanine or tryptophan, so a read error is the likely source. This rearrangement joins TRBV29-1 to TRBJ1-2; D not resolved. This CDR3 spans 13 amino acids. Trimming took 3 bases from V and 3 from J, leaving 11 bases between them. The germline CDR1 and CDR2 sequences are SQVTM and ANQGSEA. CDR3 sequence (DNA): TGCAGCGTTGAGAAGGGCGTCGACTATGGCTACACCTCC. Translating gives CSVEKGVDYGYTS.

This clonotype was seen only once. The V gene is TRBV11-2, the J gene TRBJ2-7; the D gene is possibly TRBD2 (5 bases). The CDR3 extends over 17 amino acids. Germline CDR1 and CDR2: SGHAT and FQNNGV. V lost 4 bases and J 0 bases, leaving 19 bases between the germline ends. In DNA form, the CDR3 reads TGTGCCAGCAGCTCGTACCGAGGGCTCGCACTCTCCTACGAGCAGTACTTC. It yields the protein CASSSYRGLALSYEQYF.

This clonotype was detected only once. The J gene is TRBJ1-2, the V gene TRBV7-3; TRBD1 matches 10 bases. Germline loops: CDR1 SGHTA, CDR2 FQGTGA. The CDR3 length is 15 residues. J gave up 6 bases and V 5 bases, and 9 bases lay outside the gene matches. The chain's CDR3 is CASSTPGQGMDGYTF. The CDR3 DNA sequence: TGTGCCAGCAGCACCCCGGGACAGGGGATGGATGGCTACACCTTC.

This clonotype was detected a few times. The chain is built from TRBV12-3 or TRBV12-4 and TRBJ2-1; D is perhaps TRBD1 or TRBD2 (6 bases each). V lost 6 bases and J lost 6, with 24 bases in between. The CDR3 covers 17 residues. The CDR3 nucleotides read TGTGCCAGCAGGCCTCAGGGGAGGCGGAGCCCTCCCAATGAGCAGTTCTTC. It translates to CASRPQGRRSPPNEQFF.

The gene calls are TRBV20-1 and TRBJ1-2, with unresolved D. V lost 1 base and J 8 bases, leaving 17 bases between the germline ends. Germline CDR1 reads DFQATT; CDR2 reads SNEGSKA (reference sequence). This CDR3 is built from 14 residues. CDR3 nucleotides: TGCAGTGCTAGAGTCGGGAGCATCAACTCGGGCTACACCTTC. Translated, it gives CSARVGSINSGYTF.

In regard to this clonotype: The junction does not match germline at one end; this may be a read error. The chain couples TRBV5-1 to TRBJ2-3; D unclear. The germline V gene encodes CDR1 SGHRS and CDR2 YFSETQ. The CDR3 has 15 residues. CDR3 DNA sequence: TGCGCCGGCAGCTTGTCTCATTTTAGCACAGATACGCAGTATTTT. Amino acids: CAGSLSHFSTDTQYF.

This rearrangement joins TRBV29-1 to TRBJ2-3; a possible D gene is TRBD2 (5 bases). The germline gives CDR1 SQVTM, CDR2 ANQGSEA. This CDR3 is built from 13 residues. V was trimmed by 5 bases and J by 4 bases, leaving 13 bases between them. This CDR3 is CSVSGKHSDTQYF. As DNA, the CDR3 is TGCAGCGTTAGCGGCAAGCATTCAGATACGCAGTATTTT.

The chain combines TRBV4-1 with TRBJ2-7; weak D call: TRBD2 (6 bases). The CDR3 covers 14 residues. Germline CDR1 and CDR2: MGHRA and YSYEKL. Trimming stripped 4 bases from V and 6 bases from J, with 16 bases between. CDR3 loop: CASSPRTFGGEQYF. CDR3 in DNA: TGCGCCAGCAGCCCCCGGACCTTCGGGGGCGAGCAGTACTTC.

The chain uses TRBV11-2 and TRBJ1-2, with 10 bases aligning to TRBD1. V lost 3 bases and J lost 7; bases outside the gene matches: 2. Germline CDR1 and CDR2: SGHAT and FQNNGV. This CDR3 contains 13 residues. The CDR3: CASSFWTGGGYTF. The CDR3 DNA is TGTGCCAGCAGCTTTTGGACAGGGGGTGGCTACACCTTC.

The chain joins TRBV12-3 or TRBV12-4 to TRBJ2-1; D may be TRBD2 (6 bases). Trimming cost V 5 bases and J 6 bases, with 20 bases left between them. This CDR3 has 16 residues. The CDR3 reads CASSRGLHLTGNEQFF. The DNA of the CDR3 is TGTGCCAGCAGTAGGGGACTCCACCTAACTGGCAATGAGCAGTTCTTC.

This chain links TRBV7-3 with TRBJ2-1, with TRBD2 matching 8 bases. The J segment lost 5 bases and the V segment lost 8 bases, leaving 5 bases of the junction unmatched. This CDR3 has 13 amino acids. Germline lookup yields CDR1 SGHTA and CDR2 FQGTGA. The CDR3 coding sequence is TGTGCCAGCGGGACTAGAGCTAACAATGAGCAGTTCTTC. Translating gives CASGTRANNEQFF. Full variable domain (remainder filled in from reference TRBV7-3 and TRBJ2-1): GAGVSQTPSNKVTEKGKYVELRCDPISGHTALYWYRQSLGQGPEFLIYFQGTGAADDSGLPNDRFFAVRPEGSVSTLKIQRTERGDSAVYLCASGTRANNEQFFGPGTRLTVL.

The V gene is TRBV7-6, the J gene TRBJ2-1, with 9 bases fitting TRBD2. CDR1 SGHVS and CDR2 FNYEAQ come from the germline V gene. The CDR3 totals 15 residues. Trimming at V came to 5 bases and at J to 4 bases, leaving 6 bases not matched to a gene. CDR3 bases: TGTGCCAGCAGCCCACGACTAGCGGCTTACAATGAGCAGTTCTTC. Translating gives CASSPRLAAYNEQFF.